This passage covers 9 T cell receptor beta chains from one sample sequenced in a study of T cells in women clearing cervical HPV infection. Generated by immunoSEQ multiplex PCR, the TCRdb table keeps only in-frame clones and is missing some. Its table lists about 39,000 clones. Sequencing input: blood buffy coat. The source of these receptors is a woman aged 18 to 75 with a cervical HPV16 infection that either progressed to CIN3+ or cleared (not recorded which).

As regards this clone: The read is 3 residues too short to cover the CDR3 end, so that end is filled in from the germline J gene. The chain combines TRBV20-1 with TRBJ1-1, with D uncertain. The germline V gene encodes CDR1 DFQATT and CDR2 SNEGSKA (reference sequence). There are 13 residues in the CDR3. With 2 bases removed from V and 0 bases from J, the gap between germline ends came to 7 bases. CDR3 region: CSARSSMNTEAFF. The CDR3 bases that were read are TGCAGTGCTAGAAGTAGTATGAACACTGAA.

As concerns this clone: The read is 3 residues too short to cover the CDR3 end, so that end is filled in from the germline J gene. Other DNA variants within this sample encode the same CDR3. The rearrangement joins TRBV20-1 to TRBJ2-3; 11 bases match TRBD2. Looked up from germline, CDR1 is DFQATT and CDR2 is SNEGSKA (reference sequence). With 5 bases clipped from V and 2 bases from J, the junction kept 6 bases outside the gene matches. CDR3 size: 15 residues. The CDR3 loop is CSAPGTSGFTDTQYF. Incomplete CDR3 DNA: TGCAGTGCTCCCGGGACTAGCGGTTTCACAGATACG.

CDR3 amino acids: CASSADYRTDTQYF. The CDR3 bases that were read are TGCGCCAGCAGTGCGGACTACCGCACAGATACG. V and J are TRBV10-1 and TRBJ2-3; weak D call: TRBD2 (6 bases). The DNA ends 3 residues before the CDR3 does, and the rest of the CDR3 is filled in from the germline J gene. The V gene lost 4 bases and the J gene lost 1 base, with 9 bases spanning the gap. Germline V CDR1 and CDR2: WNHNN, SYGVQD (reference sequence). This CDR3 region has 14 residues.

With respect to this clone: The read terminates 3 residues before the CDR3 end, so the remaining end is supplied by the germline J gene. The chain carries TRBV10-2 and TRBJ2-7; D possibly corresponds to TRBD1 (5 bases). This CDR3 is built from 13 residues. Germline V gene lookup returns CDR1 WSHSY and CDR2 SAAADI. V dropped 4 bases and J dropped 1 base, with 8 bases sitting between them. CDR3 residues: CASSAGLSYEQYF. The CDR3 DNA, read in part, is TGCGCCAGCAGTGCAGGGCTTTCCTACGAG.

As regards this clone: The read falls 3 residues short of the CDR3 end, and the missing part is taken from the germline J gene. V gene TRBV18 combines with J gene TRBJ1-1, with D maybe TRBD1 (5 bases). Germline CDR1 is KGHSH and CDR2 is LQKENI. This CDR3 comprises 17 residues. V lost 2 bases and J lost 3, with 19 bases in between. The sequenced part of the CDR3 DNA is TGTGCCAGCTCACCAATCTTGATGGGGGGAATTTACACTGAA. It yields the protein CASSPILMGGIYTE. The whole CDR3 reads CASSPILMGGIYTEAFF. The variable domain in full, with the rest retrieved from reference TRBV18 and TRBJ1-1, is NAGVMQNPRHLVRRRGQEARLRCSPMKGHSHVYWYRQLPEEGLKFMVYLQKENIIDESGMPKERFSAEFPKEGPSILRIQQVVRGDSAAYFCASSPILMGGIYTEAFFGQGTRLTVV.

Concerning this clone: Sequencing ends 3 residues short of the CDR3 end; the germline J gene provides the rest. The chain recombines TRBV14 with TRBJ1-4, with D unclear. The CDR3 extends over 18 amino acids. The germline CDR1 and CDR2 sequences are SGHDN and FVKESK. Trimming cost V 0 bases and J 0 bases, with 14 bases left between them. Incomplete CDR3 DNA: TGTGCCAGCAGCCAAGATAGGGTGCGTCACCCAACTAATGAAAAA. Protein: CASSQDRVRHPTNEK. The whole CDR3 is CASSQDRVRHPTNEKLFF.

In the case of this clone: The CDR3 goes on 3 residues after the read ends, and that part is filled in from the germline J gene. The V gene is TRBV6-1, the J gene TRBJ2-7; D is unresolved. The CDR3 sequence is 16 residues long. The germline CDR1 and CDR2 sequences are MNHNS and SASEGT. Trimming removed 2 bases at V and 0 bases at J, with 14 bases between. CDR3 DNA, as far as it was read: TGTGCCAGCAGTGAACAGAACAGACCGTCCTCCTACGAG. Protein: CASSEQNRPSSYE. The entire CDR3 reads CASSEQNRPSSYEQYF.

Worth noting for this clone: The read halts 3 residues ahead of the CDR3 end, with the missing end drawn from the germline J gene. This sequence joins TRBV30 and TRBJ1-1; tentatively, D is TRBD1 (6 bases). This CDR3 comprises 13 residues. CDR1 and CDR2 (germline): GTSNPN, SVGIG (reference sequence). V gave up 4 bases and J gave up 3 bases, with 12 bases separating them. The CDR3 spells CAWIEQGYTEAFF. The covered CDR3 bases are TGTGCCTGGATTGAGCAGGGGTACACTGAA.

To note about this clone: The read stops 3 residues short of the end of the CDR3; the missing end is completed from the germline J gene. The V and J genes are TRBV5-1 and TRBJ2-5; 9 bases fit TRBD2. CDR3 length: 15 amino acids. With 0 bases clipped from V and 3 bases from J, the junction kept 3 bases outside the gene matches. Germline values: CDR1 SGHRS, CDR2 YFSETQ. CDR3 DNA (partial): TGCGCCAGCAGCTTGGACCTAGCGGGGAAAGAGACC. It is translated as CASSLDLAGKET. The CDR3 in full is CASSLDLAGKETQYF.